This TCR beta chain stems from a study of shared clonotypes between healthy human individuals. CDR3 length: 16 amino acids. The germline V and J ends were trimmed by 1 base and 0 bases, with 11 bases remaining between them. CDR1 SEHNR and CDR2 FQNEAQ come from the germline V gene (reference sequence). The data were produced by immunoSEQ multiplex PCR, yet TCRdb's version contains in-frame clones alone and is incomplete. The data show about 2 million clones, approximately 95% seen once. The sequenced sample consisted of naive CD4+ T cells sorted from blood. Specified subset: CD45RA+ positively selected. The V gene is TRBV7-9, the J gene TRBJ2-3; D is perhaps TRBD1 or TRBD2 (5 bases each). The TCR comes from a man in his late teens or twenties in good health. The DNA of the CDR3 is TGTGCCAGCAGCTTAGTGAGGGGAAAGAGCACAGATACGCAGTATTTT. Encoded protein: CASSLVRGKSTDTQYF.